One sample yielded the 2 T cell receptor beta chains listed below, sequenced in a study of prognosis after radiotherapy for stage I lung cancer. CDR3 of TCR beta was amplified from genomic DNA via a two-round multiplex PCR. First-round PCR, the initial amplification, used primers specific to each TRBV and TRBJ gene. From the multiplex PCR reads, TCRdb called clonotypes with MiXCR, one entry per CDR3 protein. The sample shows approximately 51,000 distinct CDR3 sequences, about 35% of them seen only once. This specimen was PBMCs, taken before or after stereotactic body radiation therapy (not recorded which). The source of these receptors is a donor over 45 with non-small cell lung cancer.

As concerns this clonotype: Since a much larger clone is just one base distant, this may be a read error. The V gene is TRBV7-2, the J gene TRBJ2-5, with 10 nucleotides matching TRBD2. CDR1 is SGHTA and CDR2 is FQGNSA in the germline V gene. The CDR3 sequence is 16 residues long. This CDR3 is CASSLWSSGSQGTQYF. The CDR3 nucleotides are TGTGCCAGCAGCTTATGGTCTAGCGGGAGCCAAGGGACCCAGTACTTC.

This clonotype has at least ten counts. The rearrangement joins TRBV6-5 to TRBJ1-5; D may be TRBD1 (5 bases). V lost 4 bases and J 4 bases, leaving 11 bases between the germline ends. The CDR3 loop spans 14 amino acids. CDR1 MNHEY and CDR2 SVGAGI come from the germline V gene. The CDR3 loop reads CASSSGTVNQPQHF. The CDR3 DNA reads TGTGCCAGCAGTTCCGGGACGGTTAATCAGCCCCAGCATTTT.